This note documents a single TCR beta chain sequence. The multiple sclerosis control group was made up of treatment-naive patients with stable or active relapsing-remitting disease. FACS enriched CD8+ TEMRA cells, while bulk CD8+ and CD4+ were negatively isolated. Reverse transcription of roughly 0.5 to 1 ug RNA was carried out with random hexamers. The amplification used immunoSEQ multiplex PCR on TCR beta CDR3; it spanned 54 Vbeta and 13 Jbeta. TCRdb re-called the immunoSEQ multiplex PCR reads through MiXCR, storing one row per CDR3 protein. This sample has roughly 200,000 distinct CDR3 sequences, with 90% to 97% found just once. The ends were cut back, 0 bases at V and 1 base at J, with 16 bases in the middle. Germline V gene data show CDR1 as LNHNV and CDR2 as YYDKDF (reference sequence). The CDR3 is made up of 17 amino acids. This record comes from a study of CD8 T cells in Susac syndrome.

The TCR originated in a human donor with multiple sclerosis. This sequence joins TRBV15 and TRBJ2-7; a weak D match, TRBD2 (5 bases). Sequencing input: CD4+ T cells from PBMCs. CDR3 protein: CATSRDLLAGGSYEQYF. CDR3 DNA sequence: TGTGCCACCAGCAGAGATCTGCTGGCGGGCGGATCCTACGAGCAGTACTTC.